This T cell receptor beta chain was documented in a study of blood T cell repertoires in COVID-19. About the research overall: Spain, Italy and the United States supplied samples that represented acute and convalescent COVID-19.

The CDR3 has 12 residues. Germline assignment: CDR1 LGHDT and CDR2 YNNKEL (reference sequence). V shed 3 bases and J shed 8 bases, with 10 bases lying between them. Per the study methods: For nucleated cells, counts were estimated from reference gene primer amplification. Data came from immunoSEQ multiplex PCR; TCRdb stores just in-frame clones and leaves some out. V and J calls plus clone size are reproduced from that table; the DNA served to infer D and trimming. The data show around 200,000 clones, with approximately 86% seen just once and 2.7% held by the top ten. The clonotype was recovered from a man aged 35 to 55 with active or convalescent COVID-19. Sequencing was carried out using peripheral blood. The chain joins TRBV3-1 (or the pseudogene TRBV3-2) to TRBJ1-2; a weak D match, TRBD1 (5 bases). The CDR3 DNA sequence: TGTGCCAGCAGCCACAGGGTTGAAGGCTACACCTTC. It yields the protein CASSHRVEGYTF.